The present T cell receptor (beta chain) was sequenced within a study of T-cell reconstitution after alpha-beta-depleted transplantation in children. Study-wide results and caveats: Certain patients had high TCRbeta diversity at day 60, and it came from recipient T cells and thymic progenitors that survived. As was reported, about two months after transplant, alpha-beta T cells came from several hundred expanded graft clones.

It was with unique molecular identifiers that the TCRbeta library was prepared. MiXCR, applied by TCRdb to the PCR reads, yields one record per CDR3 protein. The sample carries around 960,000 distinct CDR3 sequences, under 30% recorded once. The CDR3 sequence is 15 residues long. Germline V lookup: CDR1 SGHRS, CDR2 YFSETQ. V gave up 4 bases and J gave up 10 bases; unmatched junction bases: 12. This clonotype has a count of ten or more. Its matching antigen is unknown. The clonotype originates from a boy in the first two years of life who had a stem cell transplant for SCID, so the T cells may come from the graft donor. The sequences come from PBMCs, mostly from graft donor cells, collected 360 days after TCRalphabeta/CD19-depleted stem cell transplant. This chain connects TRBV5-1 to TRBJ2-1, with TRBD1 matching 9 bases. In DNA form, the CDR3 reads TGCGCCAGCAGCGGGACAGGGAGGAATTCGGGCGAGCAGTTCTTC. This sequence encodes CASSGTGRNSGEQFF.